The T cell receptor (beta chain) described here comes from a study of blood T cell repertoires in COVID-19. Study-level information: Nucleic acid was either cDNA or gDNA, and it came from T cells, B-cell-depleted T cells, or PBMCs.

Cohorts were based on clinical histories the participants reported. The CDR3 totals 13 residues. V lost 5 bases and J 8 bases, leaving 14 bases between the germline ends. Germline V gives CDR1 KGHSH, CDR2 LQKENI. Per the original data handling: Researchers report that nucleated cell counts were estimated from reference gene primer amplification. Sequencing used immunoSEQ multiplex PCR; TCRdb keeps in-frame clones, though not all of them. That table supplies the V and J calls and clone size; D and trimming were determined from the DNA. The repertoire consists of about 480,000 clones, with 88% occurring once and the leading ten covering 1.5% to 2%.

The chain carries TRBV18 and TRBJ2-3; TRBD2 might be the D (5 bases). The clonotype comes from a woman between 40 and 55 years old who had recovered from COVID-19. Source material: PBMCs or T cells enriched from blood (not recorded which). The CDR3 DNA reads TGTGCCAGCTCAAAGGACTCTTTAGGTACGCAGTATTTT. It specifies CASSKDSLGTQYF.